The 18 T cell receptor beta chains given below trace back to one sample, sequenced in a study of blood T cell repertoires in COVID-19. Clones were sequenced by immunoSEQ multiplex PCR, and TCRdb holds only the in-frame ones, with some missing. The data contain approximately 190,000 clones, approximately 85% of them seen just once; the ten biggest clones take up roughly 5%. Sequencing was done on a sample of peripheral blood. These receptors all come from a woman between 70 and 85 years old with active or convalescent COVID-19.

This chain links TRBV6-5 with TRBJ2-3; no clear D gene. Looked up from germline, CDR1 is MNHEY and CDR2 is SVGAGI. CDR3 size: 13 residues. V lost 5 bases and J 1 base, leaving 7 bases between the germline ends. CDR3 in DNA: TGTGCCAGCAGTCTGTTAGGCACAGATACGCAGTATTTT. Amino acid sequence: CASSLLGTDTQYF.

The chain recombines TRBV6-5 with TRBJ2-1, with 9 nucleotides matching TRBD1. The CDR3 totals 15 residues. With V trimmed by 4 bases and J by 4 bases, 5 bases remained unmatched. CDR1 and CDR2 from the germline V gene are MNHEY and SVGAGI. The chain's CDR3 is CASSSWGQGYNEQFF. The CDR3, as DNA: TGTGCCAGCAGTTCGTGGGGACAGGGTTACAATGAGCAGTTCTTC.

The chain couples TRBV7-2 to TRBJ2-1; 10 bases align to TRBD2. Germline CDR1 and CDR2: SGHTA and FQGNSA. The CDR3 extends over 15 amino acids. The J segment lost 6 bases and the V segment lost 1 base, leaving 3 bases of the junction unmatched. In DNA, the CDR3 is TGTGCCAGCAGCTTAGTTGGACTAGCGGTCAATGAGCAGTTCTTC. Protein sequence: CASSLVGLAVNEQFF. Using reference TRBV7-2 and TRBJ2-1 for the parts outside the CDR3, the full variable domain is GAGVSQSPSNKVTEKGKDVELRCDPISGHTALYWYRQSLGQGLEFLIYFQGNSAPDKSGLPSDRFSAERTGGSVSTLTIQRTQQEDSAVYLCASSLVGLAVNEQFFGPGTRLTVL.

The chain carries TRBV10-3 and TRBJ2-1, with D tentatively TRBD1 (6 bases). The CDR3 loop spans 17 amino acids. V was clipped by 0 bases and J by 6 bases, with 18 bases between them. Germline-derived CDR1 and CDR2 are ENHRY and SYGVKD. In nucleotides, the CDR3 is TGTGCCATCAGTGAGTCTAATCCCAGGGGAAACGTCAATGAGCAGTTCTTC. It specifies CAISESNPRGNVNEQFF.

The gene calls are TRBV3-1 (or the pseudogene TRBV3-2) and TRBJ1-1; D ambiguous. This CDR3 region has 14 residues. Germline loops: CDR1 LGHDT, CDR2 YNNKEL (reference sequence). V was clipped by 1 base and J by 7 bases, with 13 bases between them. The DNA for the CDR3 is TGTGCCAGCAGCCAAGTTCCCGAGAACGGTGAAGCTTTCTTT. The encoded protein is CASSQVPENGEAFF.

The chain employs TRBV14 and TRBJ2-1; TRBD2 matches 13 bases. The CDR3 is made up of 17 amino acids. Losses at the gene ends were 3 bases for V and 2 bases for J; bases not matched to a gene: 4. Germline lookup yields CDR1 SGHDN and CDR2 FVKESK. The CDR3 nucleotides are TGTGCCAGCAGCCACGGACTAGCGGGAGTCGCCTACAATGAGCAGTTCTTC. It codes for CASSHGLAGVAYNEQFF.

The rearrangement links TRBV9 to TRBJ2-3; 7 nucleotides line up with TRBD1. Germline-derived CDR1 and CDR2 are SGDLS and YYNGEE. V was clipped by 0 bases and J by 5 bases; unmatched bases: 6. This CDR3 has 15 residues. CDR3 nucleotide sequence: TGTGCCAGCAGCGTAGTAGGGGGCCGGGGAGATACGCAGTATTTT. This encodes CASSVVGGRGDTQYF.

J is TRBJ1-6 and V is TRBV4-1; 7 bases agree with TRBD1. The germline V gene encodes CDR1 MGHRA and CDR2 YSYEKL. CDR3 length: 17 amino acids. J gave up 10 bases and V 1 base, and 13 bases lay outside the gene matches. The CDR3 DNA follows: TGCGCCAGCAGCCAAGGCGACAGGGACCTCCGGGGGTCACCCCTCCACTTT. This sequence encodes CASSQGDRDLRGSPLHF.

This clone came up once. Here the CDR3 reads CASSAGGGSPLHF. Written as DNA, the CDR3 is TGTGCCAGTAGTGCGGGGGGGGGTTCACCCCTCCACTTT. The chain is built from TRBV19 and TRBJ1-6; perhaps TRBD1 as D (5 bases). CDR1 is LNHDA and CDR2 is SQIVND in the germline V gene (reference sequence). CDR3 size: 13 residues. V was pared by 5 bases and J by 9 bases, with 11 bases between.

This rearrangement joins TRBV6-5 to TRBJ2-6, with D hard to call. Germline V gene data show CDR1 as MNHEY and CDR2 as SVGAGI. This CDR3 comprises 15 residues. V lost 11 bases, J lost 0 bases, and 14 bases lay in between. The CDR3 bases are TGTGCCGGCGGCCCCCTTAGCTCTGGGGCCAACGTCCTGACTTTC. This sequence encodes CAGGPLSSGANVLTF.

The chain has TRBV2 and TRBJ2-5; the match to TRBD1 covers 11 bases. V shed 4 bases, J shed 4 bases, and the junction held 11 bases outside the gene matches. CDR1 and CDR2 from the germline V gene are SNHLY and FYNNEI. This CDR3 is built from 17 residues. The CDR3 nucleotides are TGTGCCAGCAGTGTACCAATACGGGACAGGGGGACAGAGACCCAGTACTTC. Its translation is CASSVPIRDRGTETQYF.

This sequence joins TRBV5-4 and TRBJ2-7, with 9 bases matching TRBD1. V lost 0 bases, J lost 1 base, and 11 bases stayed unmatched. CDR1 is SGHNT, CDR2 YYREEE, per germline (reference sequence). The CDR3 runs 18 residues. CDR3 sequence (DNA): TGTGCCAGCAGCTTGGGTGGGACAGGGAACGCGGCTTCCTACGAGCAGTACTTC. Its translation is CASSLGGTGNAASYEQYF.

J is TRBJ1-4 and V is TRBV28; 9 nucleotides line up with TRBD1. Germline-derived CDR1 and CDR2 are MDHEN and SYDVKM. The CDR3 is made up of 15 amino acids. V lost 1 base, J lost 5 bases, and 2 bases stayed unmatched. The CDR3 DNA follows: TGTGCCAGCAGTTTATATGGGACAGGGAATGAAAAACTGTTTTTT. This encodes CASSLYGTGNEKLFF.

Here the CDR3 reads CASSIAGTPKTIQYF. The CDR3 DNA reads as TGTGCCAGTAGCATTGCCGGGACACCGAAAACAATTCAGTACTTC. The chain recombines TRBV19 with TRBJ2-4; D is perhaps TRBD1 (6 bases). The germline V gene encodes CDR1 LNHDA and CDR2 SQIVND (reference sequence). The V end was cut by 6 bases, the J end by 10 bases, with 22 bases between. The CDR3 is 15 residues long. The whole variable domain, filled in from reference TRBV19 and TRBJ2-4, reads DGGITQSPKYLFRKEGQNVTLSCEQNLNHDAMYWYRQDPGQGLRLIYYSQIVNDFQKGDIAEGYSVSREKKESFPLTVTSAQKNPTAFYLCASSIAGTPKTIQYFGAGTRLSVL.

The J gene is TRBJ2-2, the V gene TRBV9; TRBD1 matches 7 bases. The CDR3 spans 15 residues. Germline V gene sequence: CDR1 SGDLS, CDR2 YYNGEE. Losses at the gene ends were 2 bases for V and 4 bases for J; bases not matched to a gene: 5. CDR3 sequence: CASSVGQSATGELFF. As DNA, the CDR3 is TGTGCCAGCAGCGTGGGACAGTCGGCCACCGGGGAGCTGTTTTTT.

The CDR3, as DNA: TGTGCCAGCAGTTACTCGCGGGAAGGCAGGAGTCGACCTAACTATGGCTACACCTTC. Translating gives CASSYSREGRSRPNYGYTF. The chain couples TRBV6-2 or TRBV6-3 to TRBJ1-2; no clear D gene. The ends were cut back, 0 bases at V and 0 bases at J, with 20 bases in the middle. Germline loops: CDR1 MNHEY, CDR2 SVGEGT. The CDR3 is made up of 19 amino acids.

V gene TRBV4-2 combines with J gene TRBJ1-5; 9 bases line up with TRBD1. Germline V gene lookup returns CDR1 LGHNA and CDR2 YNFKEQ. The CDR3 covers 15 residues. V lost 4 bases and J lost 5; bases outside the gene matches: 6. The CDR3 nucleotides are TGTGCCAGCAGCCTCAGGGACAGGGAAGATCAGCCCCAGCATTTT. The encoded protein is CASSLRDREDQPQHF.

The chain uses TRBV6-5 and TRBJ1-1; 7 bases fit TRBD1. The V gene end was trimmed by 2 bases and the J gene end by 4 bases; junction bases not matched to a gene: 7. Germline assignment: CDR1 MNHEY and CDR2 SVGAGI. The length of the CDR3 is 15 residues. The CDR3 region is CASSYLAQGRTEAFF. CDR3 coding DNA: TGTGCCAGCAGTTACCTTGCACAGGGGCGCACTGAAGCTTTCTTT.